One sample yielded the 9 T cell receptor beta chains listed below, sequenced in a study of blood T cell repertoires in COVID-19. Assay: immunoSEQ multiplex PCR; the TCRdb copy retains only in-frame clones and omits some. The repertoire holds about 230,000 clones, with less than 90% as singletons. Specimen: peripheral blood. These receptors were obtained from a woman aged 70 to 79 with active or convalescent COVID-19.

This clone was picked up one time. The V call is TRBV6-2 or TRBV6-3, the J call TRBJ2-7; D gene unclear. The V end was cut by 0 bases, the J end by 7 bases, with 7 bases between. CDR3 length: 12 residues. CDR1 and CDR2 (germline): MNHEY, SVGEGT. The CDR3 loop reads CASSYSTREQYF. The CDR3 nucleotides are TGTGCCAGCAGTTACTCGACACGGGAGCAGTACTTC.

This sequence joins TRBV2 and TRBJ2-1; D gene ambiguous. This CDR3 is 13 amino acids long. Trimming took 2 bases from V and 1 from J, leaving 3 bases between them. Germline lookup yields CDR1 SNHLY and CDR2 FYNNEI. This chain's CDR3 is CASSETSYNEQFF. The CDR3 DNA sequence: TGTGCCAGCAGTGAAACTTCCTACAATGAGCAGTTCTTC. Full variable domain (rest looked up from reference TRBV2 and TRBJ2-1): EPEVTQTPSHQVTQMGQEVILRCVPISNHLYFYWYRQILGQKVEFLVSFYNNEISEKSEIFDDQFSVERPDGSNFTLKIRSTKLEDSAMYFCASSETSYNEQFFGPGTRLTVL.

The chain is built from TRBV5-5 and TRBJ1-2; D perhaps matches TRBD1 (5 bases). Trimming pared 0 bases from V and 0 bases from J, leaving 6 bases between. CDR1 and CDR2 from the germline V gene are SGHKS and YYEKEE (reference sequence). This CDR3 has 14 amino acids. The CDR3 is CASSLEGPNYGYTF. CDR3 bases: TGTGCCAGCAGCTTGGAGGGGCCTAACTATGGCTACACCTTC. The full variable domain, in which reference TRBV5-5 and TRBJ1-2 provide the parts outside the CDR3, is DAGVTQSPTHLIKTRGQQVTLRCSPISGHKSVSWYQQVLGQGPQFIFQYYEKEERGRGNFPDRFSARQFPNYSSELNVNALLLGDSALYLCASSLEGPNYGYTFGSGTRLTVV.

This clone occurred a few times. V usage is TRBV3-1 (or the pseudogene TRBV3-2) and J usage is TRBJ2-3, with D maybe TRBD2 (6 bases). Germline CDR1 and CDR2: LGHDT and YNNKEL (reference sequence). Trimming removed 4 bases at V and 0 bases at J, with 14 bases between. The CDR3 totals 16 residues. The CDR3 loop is CASSPRIAVSTDTQYF. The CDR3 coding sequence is TGTGCCAGCAGCCCCCGGATAGCGGTAAGCACAGATACGCAGTATTTT.

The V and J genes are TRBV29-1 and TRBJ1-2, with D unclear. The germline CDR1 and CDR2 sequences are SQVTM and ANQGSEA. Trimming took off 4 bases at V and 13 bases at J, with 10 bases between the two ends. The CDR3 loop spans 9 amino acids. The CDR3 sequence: CSVGEQATF. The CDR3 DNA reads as TGCAGCGTTGGTGAGCAAGCCACCTTC.

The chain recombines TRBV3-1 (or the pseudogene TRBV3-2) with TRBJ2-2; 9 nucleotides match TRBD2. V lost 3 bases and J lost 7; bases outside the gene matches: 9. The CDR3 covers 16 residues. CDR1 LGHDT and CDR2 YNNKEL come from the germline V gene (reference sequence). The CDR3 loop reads CASSQGLAGRYGELFF. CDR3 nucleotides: TGTGCCAGCAGCCAGGGGCTAGCGGGACGGTACGGGGAGCTGTTTTTT.

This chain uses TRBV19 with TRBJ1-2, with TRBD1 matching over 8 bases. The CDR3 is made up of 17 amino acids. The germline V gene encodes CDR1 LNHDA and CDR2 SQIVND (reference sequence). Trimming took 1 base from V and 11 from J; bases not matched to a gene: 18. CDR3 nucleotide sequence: TGTGCCAGTAGTATAGCCGCGGGACAGGCGTACAACCGGCATTACACCTTC. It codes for CASSIAAGQAYNRHYTF. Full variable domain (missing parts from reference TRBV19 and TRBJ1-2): DGGITQSPKYLFRKEGQNVTLSCEQNLNHDAMYWYRQDPGQGLRLIYYSQIVNDFQKGDIAEGYSVSREKKESFPLTVTSAQKNPTAFYLCASSIAAGQAYNRHYTFGSGTRLTVV.

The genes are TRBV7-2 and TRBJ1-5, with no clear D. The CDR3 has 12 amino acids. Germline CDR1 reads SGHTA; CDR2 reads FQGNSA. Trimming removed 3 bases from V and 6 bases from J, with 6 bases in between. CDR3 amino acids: CASSFRVQPQHF. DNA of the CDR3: TGTGCCAGCAGCTTTCGGGTTCAGCCCCAGCATTTT.

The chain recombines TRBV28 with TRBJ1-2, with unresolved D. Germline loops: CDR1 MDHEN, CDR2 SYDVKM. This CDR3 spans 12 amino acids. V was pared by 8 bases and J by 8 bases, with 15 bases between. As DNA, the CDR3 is TGTGCCAGCTGGCCGACCGGCGGCGGCTACACCTTC. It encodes CASWPTGGGYTF.